This TCR beta chain was captured by sequencing in a study of metastatic and nonmetastatic thyroid tumors. The length of the CDR3 is 14 residues. V was pared by 5 bases and J by 4 bases, with 7 bases of the junction left unmatched. Germline CDR1 and CDR2: MNHNS and SASEGT. None of the patients had undergone any treatment ahead of thyroid surgery. By share, this clone counts as medium-sized. TCRdb reassembled clones from the PCR reads with MiXCR. The sample yields some 26,000 clones, 20% to 25% seen once. The chain joins TRBV6-1 to TRBJ2-7; 8 bases are shared with TRBD2. Sequencing was carried out using adjacent normal tissue. The origin of this receptor is a female donor with papillary thyroid cancer or a benign thyroid nodule (not recorded which). Some clones in this sample may be carry-over from other donors' samples. The CDR3 loop reads CASSPGTRPYEQYF. The CDR3 bases are TGTGCCAGCAGTCCCGGGACTAGACCGTACGAGCAGTACTTC.